The T cell receptor beta chain under discussion was sequenced for a study of T cell repertoires in aging, cancer and after chemotherapy. A mixed TRB-A/B primer pool amplified rearranged TRB by multiplex touch-down PCR. TCRdb reprocessed the multiplex PCR reads with MiXCR, giving one entry per CDR3 protein. The sample consists of roughly 7,500 distinct CDR3 sequences, around 28% of them appearing once. Trimming cost V 5 bases and J 2 bases, with 12 bases left between them. This CDR3 region has 14 residues. Germline V gene lookup returns CDR1 LNHNV and CDR2 YYDKDF (reference sequence). Sample share makes this clonotype medium-sized. The antigen remains unidentified. The study's findings and limits: In cancer patients, declining TCR diversity with age involved lost richness and lost evenness. Immunological memory after chemotherapy cannot be judged from the repertoire data.

Peripheral blood genomic DNA, not sorted cells or RNA, was the template. The origin of this receptor is a human donor with a blood cancer. The J gene is TRBJ2-5, the V gene TRBV15; no clear D. Sequenced: blood. This chain's CDR3 is CATSLAAPQETQYF. In DNA, the CDR3 is TGTGCCACCAGCCTCGCGGCCCCACAAGAGACCCAGTACTTC. Full variable domain (remainder filled in from reference TRBV15 and TRBJ2-5): DAMVIQNPRYQVTQFGKPVTLSCSQTLNHNVMYWYQQKSSQAPKLLFHYYDKDFNNEADTPDNFQSRRPNTSFCFLDIRSPGLGDTAMYLCATSLAAPQETQYFGPGTRLLVL.